This TCR beta chain appears in the sequencing data of a study of T-cell memory formation after mild COVID-19. TCRdb re-called the 5' RACE reads through MiXCR, storing one row per CDR3 protein. The table records approximately 100,000 distinct CDR3 sequences, 11% of them present only once. Germline V lookup: CDR1 SEHNR, CDR2 FQNEAQ (reference sequence). Deletions cut 11 bases from V and 8 bases from J, with 15 bases between. The CDR3 sequence is 11 residues long. The sequence was obtained from a man between 18 and 35 years old who had mild COVID-19 (a few samples of this study predate the infection). Cell type and time point are not known. Specimen: PBMCs or a T cell subset sorted from them (not recorded which). This chain joins TRBV7-9 and TRBJ1-1, with D hard to call. The CDR3 loop is CAGAQTREAFF. CDR3 sequence (DNA): TGTGCCGGAGCACAGACTCGCGAAGCTTTCTTT. Complete variable domain (other parts from reference TRBV7-9 and TRBJ1-1): DTGVSQNPRHKITKRGQNVTFRCDPISEHNRLYWYRQTLGQGPEFLTYFQNEAQLEKSRLLSDRFSAERPKGSFSTLEIQRTEQGDSAMYLCAGAQTREAFFGQGTRLTVV.